This entry lists 17 T cell receptor beta chains sequenced from one sample in a study of cytotoxic CD8 clonotypes in ibrutinib-treated CLL. The data were produced by immunoSEQ multiplex PCR, yet TCRdb's version contains in-frame clones alone and is incomplete. This table has under 75,000 clones, 65% to 75% appearing once. Specimen: PBMCs, collected after 12 months of ibrutinib treatment. These receptors originate from a human donor with chronic lymphocytic leukemia.

The V call is TRBV4-1, the J call TRBJ2-2; D gene ambiguous. This CDR3 is 15 amino acids long. Trimming cost V 0 bases and J 1 base, with 6 bases left between them. Germline CDR1 and CDR2: MGHRA and YSYEKL. In DNA form, the CDR3 reads TGCGCCAGCAGCCAAGAAACACTGAACACCGGGGAGCTGTTTTTT. Its protein product is CASSQETLNTGELFF.

This clone was counted between two and nine times. This chain uses TRBV28 with TRBJ2-5; unclear D gene. Trimming shortened V by 6 bases and J by 1 base, and 6 bases separated the two germline ends. Looked up from germline, CDR1 is MDHEN and CDR2 is SYDVKM. There are 12 residues in the CDR3. CDR3 residues: CASSQAQETQYF. The CDR3 DNA is TGTGCCAGCAGCCAAGCCCAAGAGACCCAGTACTTC.

This chain uses TRBV11-2 with TRBJ1-4; D not certain. The germline V gene encodes CDR1 SGHAT and CDR2 FQNNGV. The V and J ends lost 1 base and 2 bases respectively, with 11 bases between them. CDR3 length: 16 amino acids. The CDR3 sequence is CASSLGSISTNEKLFF. CDR3 nucleotides: TGTGCCAGCAGCTTAGGGAGCATTTCCACTAATGAAAAACTGTTTTTT.

V and J are TRBV6-4 and TRBJ2-7; the match to TRBD1 covers 8 bases. This CDR3 has 15 residues. The ends lost 10 bases at V and 1 base at J; junction bases unmatched: 12. The germline V gene encodes CDR1 MRHNA and CDR2 SNTAGT. The CDR3 loop is CATHDRDRHSYEQYF. CDR3 nucleotide sequence: TGTGCCACCCACGACCGGGACAGGCATTCCTACGAGCAGTACTTC.

V gene TRBV29-1 combines with J gene TRBJ2-5; 9 bases fit TRBD1. The CDR3 runs 14 residues. V lost 1 base, J lost 4 bases, and 4 bases stayed unmatched. Germline CDR1 is SQVTM and CDR2 is ANQGSEA. CDR3 in DNA: TGCAGCGTTGAAGGACAGGGGGTGGGAGAGACCCAGTACTTC. This codes for CSVEGQGVGETQYF.

The chain carries TRBV9 and TRBJ2-5; 8 positions agree with TRBD1. The CDR3 length is 13 residues. Germline V gene lookup returns CDR1 SGDLS and CDR2 YYNGEE. J lost 4 bases, V lost 5 bases, and 4 bases had no gene match. The CDR3 loop is CASRQGDRETQYF. Here the CDR3 DNA reads TGTGCCAGCAGACAGGGGGATCGAGAGACCCAGTACTTC.

The V and J genes are TRBV13 and TRBJ1-4; 7 nucleotides agree with TRBD1. Germline V gene lookup returns CDR1 PRHDT and CDR2 FYEKMQ (reference sequence). J was trimmed by 8 bases and V by 5 bases; bases with no gene match: 11. The CDR3 has 15 amino acids. The CDR3 reads CASSQNSGGGEKLFF. DNA of the CDR3: TGTGCCAGCAGCCAAAACTCAGGGGGAGGGGAAAAACTGTTTTTT. The full variable domain, rest sourced from reference TRBV13 and TRBJ1-4, is AAGVIQSPRHLIKEKRETATLKCYPIPRHDTVYWYQQGPGQDPQFLISFYEKMQSDKGSIPDRFSAQQFSDYHSELNMSSLELGDSALYFCASSQNSGGGEKLFFGSGTQLSVL.

This chain links TRBV5-6 with TRBJ1-5, with D maybe TRBD1 (5 bases). V was shortened by 4 bases and J by 0 bases, with 17 bases between the two germline ends. This CDR3 contains 17 residues. From germline, CDR1 is SGHDT and CDR2 YYEEEE. CDR3 coding DNA: TGTGCCAGCAGCATCCGTTTAACAGGTTATAGCAATCAGCCCCAGCATTTT. Its translation is CASSIRLTGYSNQPQHF.

This chain joins TRBV7-2 and TRBJ2-3; D ambiguous. The germline V gene encodes CDR1 SGHTA and CDR2 FQGNSA. Trimming took 1 base from V and 5 from J, leaving 4 bases between them. The CDR3 extends over 12 amino acids. CDR3 nucleotides: TGTGCCAGCAGCTTAGTTGGAGATACGCAGTATTTT. Protein product: CASSLVGDTQYF.

The genes are TRBV5-6 and TRBJ1-5, with a weak D call TRBD1 (5 bases). V lost 2 bases to trimming and J lost 5 bases, with 11 bases between them. Germline-derived CDR1 and CDR2 are SGHDT and YYEEEE. The CDR3 totals 14 residues. CDR3 sequence reads: CASSLAGFDQPQHF. CDR3 nucleotides: TGTGCCAGCAGCTTAGCAGGGTTCGATCAGCCCCAGCATTTT.

V and J are TRBV29-1 and TRBJ1-1; no firm D call. Germline V gene sequence: CDR1 SQVTM, CDR2 ANQGSEA. V was trimmed by 3 bases and J by 1 base, leaving 15 bases between them. The CDR3 extends over 15 amino acids. CDR3 residues: CSVDVSPQPNTEAFF. CDR3 DNA sequence: TGCAGCGTTGATGTGTCACCTCAACCGAACACTGAAGCTTTCTTT.

The J gene is TRBJ1-4, the V gene TRBV18; D is ambiguous. The CDR3 totals 16 residues. CDR1 is KGHSH, CDR2 LQKENI, per germline. V was trimmed by 4 bases and J by 7 bases, leaving 19 bases between them. Written as DNA, the CDR3 is TGTGCCAGCTCACGCAACTCGGTCTCGGGCGGTGAAAAACTGTTTTTT. Translated: CASSRNSVSGGEKLFF.

The rearrangement links TRBV18 to TRBJ1-5, with D unresolved. The CDR3 runs 12 residues. V lost 5 bases and J 12 bases, leaving 14 bases between the germline ends. Germline assignment: CDR1 KGHSH and CDR2 LQKENI. The CDR3 loop is CASSTLEGFQHF. CDR3 coding DNA: TGTGCCAGCTCAACCTTGGAGGGATTCCAGCATTTT.

The chain has TRBV30 and TRBJ1-2; TRBD1 is a possible D gene (5 bases). The CDR3 has 14 amino acids. Germline-derived CDR1 and CDR2 are GTSNPN and SVGIG (reference sequence). Trimming took off 2 bases at V and 4 bases at J, with 14 bases between the two ends. The CDR3 region has the DNA TGTGCCTGGAGTACAGGCAGGGAGACCTATGGCTACACCTTC. This codes for CAWSTGRETYGYTF.

The chain carries TRBV11-2 and TRBJ2-1; a weak D match, TRBD1 (5 bases). Trimming took off 0 bases at V and 7 bases at J, with 10 bases between the two ends. The germline gives CDR1 SGHAT, CDR2 FQNNGV. The CDR3 length is 14 residues. CDR3 in DNA: TGTGCCAGCAGCTTAGATGCAGGGCTGAATGAGCAGTTCTTC. This translates into CASSLDAGLNEQFF.

Comments on this clone: Other DNA sequences in this specimen translate into the identical CDR3. V is TRBV5-6 and J is TRBJ1-3; a possible D gene is TRBD1 (6 bases). The CDR3 totals 14 residues. Germline V gene sequence: CDR1 SGHDT, CDR2 YYEEEE. Deletions cut 4 bases from V and 4 bases from J, with 12 bases between. For the CDR3, the DNA is TGTGCCAGCAGCCCCCGGGGGCCAGGAAACACCATATATTTT. Amino acid sequence: CASSPRGPGNTIYF.

V and J are TRBV7-2 and TRBJ2-6; 11 bases agree with TRBD2. Germline loops: CDR1 SGHTA, CDR2 FQGNSA. CDR3 size: 19 residues. V was clipped by 5 bases and J by 1 base; unmatched bases: 10. The CDR3 is CASSPRGLAGSSGANVLTF. CDR3 nucleotides: TGTGCCAGCAGCCCTAGAGGACTAGCGGGCTCATCTGGGGCCAACGTCCTGACTTTC.